A single sample gave rise to the 10 T cell receptor beta chains below, sequenced in a study of blood T cell repertoires in COVID-19. Assay: immunoSEQ multiplex PCR; the TCRdb copy retains only in-frame clones and omits some. Altogether approximately 140,000 clones are present, around 80% being singletons, with the ten largest covering 15%. The sample comprised peripheral blood. These TCRs come from a human donor with acute or convalescent COVID-19. The donor label of this sample is uncertain.

V gene TRBV6-5 combines with J gene TRBJ1-5; D not certain. From germline, CDR1 is MNHEY and CDR2 SVGAGI. This CDR3 comprises 12 residues. V was clipped by 4 bases and J by 4 bases, with 5 bases between them. The CDR3 DNA reads as TGTGCCAGCAGTTCCCGGAATCAGCCCCAGCATTTT. Translating gives CASSSRNQPQHF.

V usage is TRBV5-5 and J usage is TRBJ2-5; 9 bases match TRBD1. This CDR3 has 15 residues. V was pared by 3 bases and J by 5 bases, with 8 bases of the junction left unmatched. Per germline, CDR1 SGHKS and CDR2 YYEKEE (reference sequence). CDR3 coding DNA: TGTGCCAGCAGCTCTCTAACAGGGGGCTATGAGACCCAGTACTTC. This encodes CASSSLTGGYETQYF.

The chain uses TRBV7-9 and TRBJ2-7; D gene uncertain. The V gene's germline CDR1 is SEHNR and CDR2 FQNEAQ (reference sequence). V lost 3 bases, J lost 6 bases, and 6 bases lay in between. The CDR3 sequence is 11 residues long. This CDR3 is CASSFTTEQYF. The CDR3 region has the DNA TGTGCCAGCAGCTTCACAACCGAGCAGTACTTC.

Concerning this clone itself: One junction end does not reproduce the germline sequence, and a read error may be involved. V is TRBV2 and J is TRBJ2-4; TRBD1 might be the D (5 bases). Germline V lookup: CDR1 SNHLY, CDR2 FYNNEI. This CDR3 spans 11 amino acids. This chain's CDR3 is CASSEDAGWNF. The CDR3 bases are TGTGCCAGCAGTGAAGACGCAGGGTGGAACTTC.

The genes are TRBV7-9 and TRBJ2-7, with D maybe TRBD1 (5 bases). Between the trimmed V and J ends, which lost 5 bases and 0 bases, there was a span of 20 bases. CDR1 SEHNR and CDR2 FQNEAQ come from the germline V gene (reference sequence). The CDR3 is made up of 17 amino acids. The CDR3 reads CASSPLLPGPHSYEQYF. CDR3 nucleotides: TGTGCCAGCAGCCCCCTCCTCCCAGGGCCGCACTCCTACGAGCAGTACTTC.

The chain combines TRBV30 with TRBJ1-4; D is perhaps TRBD1 (5 bases). The CDR3 runs 14 residues. V was shortened by 1 base and J by 8 bases, with 14 bases between the two germline ends. In germline, CDR1 is GTSNPN, CDR2 SVGIG (reference sequence). The CDR3 bases are TGTGCCTGGAGTGGGGCATTGGGGCAGGAAAAACTGTTTTTT. Translating it yields CAWSGALGQEKLFF.

The chain is built from TRBV4-1 and TRBJ2-3, with 16 bases that match TRBD2. V was clipped by 3 bases and J by 6 bases; unmatched bases: 12. The germline gives CDR1 MGHRA, CDR2 YSYEKL. The CDR3 sequence is 19 residues long. In nucleotides, the CDR3 is TGCGCCAGCAGCCACTCACCGGGACTAGCGGGGGGGCCTTCCGATACGCAGTATTTT. Its translation: CASSHSPGLAGGPSDTQYF.

The chain couples TRBV21-1 to TRBJ1-6. TRBV21-1 is deemed a pseudogene. CDR3 length: 15 amino acids. Written as DNA, the CDR3 is TGTGCCAGCAGCAAAGACGGCTCCTATAATTCACCCCTCCACTTT. Protein: CASSKDGSYNSPLHF.

This chain joins TRBV30 and TRBJ1-5; D remains unclear. Germline V gene data show CDR1 as GTSNPN and CDR2 as SVGIG (reference sequence). The CDR3 has 13 amino acids. V lost 0 bases, J lost 4 bases, and 7 bases lay in between. CDR3 nucleotide sequence: TGTGCCTGGAGTGTACGGAGAAATCAGCCCCAGCATTTT. Translation gives CAWSVRRNQPQHF.

This clone occurred a few times. This chain links TRBV3-1 (or the pseudogene TRBV3-2) with TRBJ1-1, with a possible D match to TRBD1 (6 bases). Trimming took 0 bases from V and 0 from J, leaving 11 bases between them. CDR1 is LGHDT and CDR2 is YNNKEL in the germline V gene (reference sequence). The CDR3 runs 16 residues. CDR3 nucleotides: TGTGCCAGCAGCCAAGATCCCGGGACATTGAACACTGAAGCTTTCTTT. As protein: CASSQDPGTLNTEAFF.